This T cell receptor (beta chain) was captured in a study of vaccination effects on CD4 cells after COVID-19. This table comes from immunoSEQ multiplex PCR, and its TCRdb copy is limited to in-frame clones, with some not included. The profile shows tens of thousands of clones, roughly 72% of them singletons. Expansion of antigen-specific CD4+ T cells with viral peptide pools was carried out by the ViraFEST assay before sequencing. Investigators separated out CD4+ T cells once 9 to 11 days of culture had passed. Having tested negative for nucleocapsid antibodies, the vaccine recipients showed no prior SARS-CoV-2 infection. In the cultures, half the medium was exchanged for IL-2 medium on days 3 and 7. The CDR3 loop spans 12 amino acids. From germline, CDR1 is DFQATT and CDR2 SNEGSKA (reference sequence). V gave up 3 bases and J gave up 5 bases, with 10 bases separating them. Points from the study as a whole: Late post-vaccination samples showed marked contraction of infection- and vaccine-induced clones.

This clone was detected only a few times. Its target is unknown. V is TRBV20-1 and J is TRBJ2-5; no reliable D call. Source: CD4+ T cells from PBMCs cultured with HCoV-NL63 spike peptides, taken before COVID-19 vaccination. This clonotype was sampled from a human donor who received a COVID-19 vaccine. CDR3 coding DNA: TGCAGTGCTAGTATCCGGAGTGAGACCCAGTACTTC. Translated: CSASIRSETQYF.